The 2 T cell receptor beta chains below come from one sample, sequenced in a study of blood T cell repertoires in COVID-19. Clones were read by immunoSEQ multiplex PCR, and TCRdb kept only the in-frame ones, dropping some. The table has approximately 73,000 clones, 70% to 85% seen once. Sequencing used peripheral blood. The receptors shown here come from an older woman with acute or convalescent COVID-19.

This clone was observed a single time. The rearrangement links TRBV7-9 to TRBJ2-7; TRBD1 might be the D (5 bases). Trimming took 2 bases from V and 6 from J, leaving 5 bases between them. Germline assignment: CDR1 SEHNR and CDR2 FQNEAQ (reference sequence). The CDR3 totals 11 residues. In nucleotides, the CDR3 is TGTGCCAGCAGCTTACAGGGCGAGCAGTACTTC. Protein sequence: CASSLQGEQYF.

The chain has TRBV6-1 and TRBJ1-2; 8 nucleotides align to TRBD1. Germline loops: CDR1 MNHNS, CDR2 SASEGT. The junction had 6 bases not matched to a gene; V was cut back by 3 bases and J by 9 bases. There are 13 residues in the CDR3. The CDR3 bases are TGTGCCAGCAGTGACGGTCAGGGGGCGAGCTACACCTTC. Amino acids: CASSDGQGASYTF.